Reported below is one T cell receptor beta chain. This record comes from a study of blood T cell repertoires in COVID-19. Clones were sequenced by immunoSEQ multiplex PCR, and TCRdb holds only the in-frame ones, with some missing. Here the sample spans roughly 330,000 clones, roughly 86% being singletons. Deletions cut 4 bases from V and 3 bases from J, with 12 bases between. Germline V gives CDR1 MDHEN, CDR2 SYDVKM. This CDR3 comprises 15 residues. What was sequenced was PBMCs or T cells enriched from blood (not recorded which). This sequence was found in a woman between 25 and 40 years old who had recovered from COVID-19. The chain combines TRBV28 with TRBJ1-4; D gene unclear. The CDR3 loop reads CASSSRGWANEKLFF. The CDR3 DNA follows: TGTGCCAGCAGTTCCCGAGGATGGGCTAATGAAAAACTGTTTTTT.